Sequencing of this TCR beta chain was carried out in a study of shared clonotypes between healthy human individuals. General study results and limits: Incompleteness in sorted-subset sequencing, despite large depth, was shown by rarefaction. Among non-shared clonotypes, generation probabilities were lower than among those shared by all four donors.

TCRdb keeps only in-frame clones here, not all; method: immunoSEQ multiplex PCR. This table holds about 340,000 clones, around 79% found once. The CDR3 is 14 residues long. CDR1 SGHVS and CDR2 FQNEAQ come from the germline V gene. V lost 5 bases, J lost 6 bases, and 17 bases lay in between. About this clone: What it recognizes is unknown.

Donors were healthy HIV-negative adults without recently reported acute infections or vaccinations. CD45RA+ naive and CD45RA-negative memory subsets were separated from CD4+ cells. Sequencing used memory CD4+ T cells sorted from blood. Subset reported: CD45RA-negative fraction. This receptor was obtained from a man aged 30 to 39 in good health. The chain is built from TRBV7-8 and TRBJ2-7; tentatively, D is TRBD1 or TRBD2 (5 bases each). CDR3 DNA sequence: TGTGCCAGCAGCCGGGGACGGTCTTCGAGCGAGCAGTACTTC. This encodes CASSRGRSSSEQYF.